The next 31 T cell receptor beta chains were all read from a single sample in a study of cytomegalovirus exposure and HLA in healthy donors. With 60 Vbeta and 13 Jbeta primers, the PCR was carried out. Here immunoSEQ multiplex PCR was the method, and the copy in TCRdb shows in-frame clones only, minus some. The sample holds 200,000 to 250,000 clones, roughly 80% seen once. The sample comprised PBMCs. Receptor source: a girl aged 2-10 years in good health and CMV-seronegative.

The CDR3 sequence is CASSIVGGRLNQPQHF. In nucleotides, the CDR3 is TGTGCCAGTAGTATCGTCGGGGGAAGGCTCAATCAGCCCCAGCATTTT. The chain links TRBV19 to TRBJ1-5, with a tentative D call TRBD1 (5 bases). The CDR3 contains 16 residues. In germline, CDR1 is LNHDA, CDR2 SQIVND (reference sequence). V lost 3 bases and J lost 3, with 15 bases in between.

V gene TRBV6-5 combines with J gene TRBJ1-1; D unclear. Germline CDR1 MNHEY, CDR2 SVGAGI. The CDR3 runs to 13 residues. V was shortened by 6 bases and J by 0 bases, with 8 bases between the two germline ends. The CDR3 DNA sequence: TGTGCCAGCAGGAATAACATGAACACTGAAGCTTTCTTT. It codes for CASRNNMNTEAFF.

V usage is TRBV4-1 and J usage is TRBJ2-3, with D hard to call. The germline V gene has CDR1 MGHRA and CDR2 YSYEKL. The CDR3 sequence is 13 residues long. V lost 5 bases and J 7 bases, leaving 13 bases between the germline ends. The CDR3 nucleotides are TGCGCCAGCAGCGTCCGACTCGAAAATACGCAGTATTTT. Protein: CASSVRLENTQYF.

The genes are TRBV6-6 and TRBJ1-5; D remains unclear. Trimming removed 5 bases at V and 6 bases at J, with 11 bases between. Germline loops: CDR1 MNHNY, CDR2 SVGAGI (reference sequence). The CDR3 consists of 13 residues. CDR3 amino acids: CASSPRRGQPQHF. CDR3 nucleotide sequence: TGTGCCAGCAGTCCCCGTAGAGGTCAGCCCCAGCATTTT.

The chain combines TRBV15 with TRBJ1-5, with D hard to call. The CDR3 loop spans 15 amino acids. The germline V and J ends were trimmed by 3 bases and 0 bases, with 9 bases remaining between them. Per germline, CDR1 LNHNV and CDR2 YYDKDF (reference sequence). CDR3 residues: CATSSGQYSNQPQHF. CDR3 sequence (DNA): TGTGCCACCAGCAGTGGGCAATATAGCAATCAGCCCCAGCATTTT.

The chain combines TRBV7-9 with TRBJ2-2; a weak D match, TRBD1 (5 bases). The CDR3 is 14 amino acids. CDR1 and CDR2 from the germline V gene are SEHNR and FQNEAQ (reference sequence). The CDR3 region is CGVKQTANTGELFF. The DNA of the CDR3 is TGTGGGGTGAAGCAGACAGCGAACACCGGGGAGCTGTTTTTT.

The chain is built from TRBV7-9 and TRBJ2-3; 7 bases map to TRBD1. Germline CDR1 reads SEHNR; CDR2 reads FQNEAQ (reference sequence). This CDR3 comprises 15 residues. Trimming took 5 bases from V and 6 from J; bases not matched to a gene: 11. CDR3 sequence: CASSPSTGVGDTQYF. For the CDR3, the DNA is TGTGCCAGCAGCCCGTCCACAGGGGTGGGCGATACGCAGTATTTT.

V gene TRBV27 combines with J gene TRBJ2-7, with D possibly being TRBD2 (5 bases). CDR3 length: 12 amino acids. Germline loops: CDR1 MNHEY, CDR2 SMNVEV (reference sequence). The V end lost 10 bases, the J end lost 7 bases, and 17 bases lay between the germline ends. Here the CDR3 reads CATKEGLGEQYF. The CDR3 nucleotides read TGTGCCACAAAAGAGGGTCTGGGGGAGCAGTACTTC.

This chain uses TRBV6-1 with TRBJ2-1; 8 bases are shared with TRBD2. Germline lookup yields CDR1 MNHNS and CDR2 SASEGT. The CDR3 loop spans 14 amino acids. V was clipped by 10 bases and J by 1 base; unmatched bases: 6. CDR3 nucleotide sequence: TGTGCCATACCGCGGGGGGCGTCCTACAATGAGCAGTTCTTC. Protein: CAIPRGASYNEQFF.

The V and J genes are TRBV2 and TRBJ2-7; 8 positions match TRBD2. The CDR3 runs 15 residues. V was clipped by 3 bases and J by 1 base; unmatched bases: 5. Germline-derived CDR1 and CDR2 are SNHLY and FYNNEI. Here the CDR3 reads CASSDRGGGSYEQYF. The CDR3 region has the DNA TGTGCCAGCAGTGATCGGGGGGGCGGATCCTACGAGCAGTACTTC.

This clone showed up just a few times. This rearrangement joins TRBV2 to TRBJ1-1, with unresolved D. Germline assignment: CDR1 SNHLY and CDR2 FYNNEI. The CDR3 loop spans 16 amino acids. V was clipped by 4 bases and J by 0 bases, with 15 bases between them. CDR3 loop: CASSGGQEIMNTEAFF. The CDR3 region has the DNA TGTGCCAGCAGTGGAGGGCAGGAAATCATGAACACTGAAGCTTTCTTT. Based on the CDR3 plus reference TRBV2 and TRBJ1-1, the full variable domain is EPEVTQTPSHQVTQMGQEVILRCVPISNHLYFYWYRQILGQKVEFLVSFYNNEISEKSEIFDDQFSVERPDGSNFTLKIRSTKLEDSAMYFCASSGGQEIMNTEAFFGQGTRLTVV.

The chain couples TRBV30 to TRBJ2-1; no definite D call. Per the germline V gene, CDR1 is GTSNPN and CDR2 is SVGIG (reference sequence). The CDR3 has 13 residues. Trimming cost V 5 bases and J 0 bases, with 8 bases left between them. In DNA, the CDR3 is TGTGCCTGGGAGGAGAGCTCCTACAATGAGCAGTTCTTC. This translates into CAWEESSYNEQFF.

J is TRBJ2-5 and V is TRBV5-6, with D unclear. The last part of the DNA fits TRBJ2-7 better; the J call may be wrong. This CDR3 is 12 amino acids long. Germline-derived CDR1 and CDR2 are SGHDT and YYEEEE. The CDR3 DNA reads as TGTGCCAGCAGCCGATTATCCTACGAGCAGTACTTC. It specifies CASSRLSYEQYF.

This sequence joins TRBV18 and TRBJ1-5; D unresolved. V lost 1 base and J 0 bases, leaving 10 bases between the germline ends. The CDR3 contains 16 residues. Germline CDR1 is KGHSH and CDR2 is LQKENI. The CDR3 reads CASSPQGLYSNQPQHF. In DNA, the CDR3 is TGTGCCAGCTCACCACAAGGACTGTATAGCAATCAGCCCCAGCATTTT.

The rearrangement uses TRBV4-1 and TRBJ2-5; possibly TRBD2 for D (6 bases). V gave up 0 bases and J gave up 5 bases, with 13 bases separating them. Germline-derived CDR1 and CDR2 are MGHRA and YSYEKL. This CDR3 has 15 amino acids. CDR3 in amino acids: CASSQEERRGETQYF. The CDR3 DNA reads TGCGCCAGCAGCCAAGAAGAGCGGAGGGGTGAGACCCAGTACTTC.

In this sample, this clone turned up once. The genes are TRBV11-2 and TRBJ1-1; 9 positions agree with TRBD1. The CDR3 runs to 15 residues. V lost 2 bases, J lost 5 bases, and 6 bases stayed unmatched. Germline values: CDR1 SGHAT, CDR2 FQNNGV. This chain's CDR3 is CASSLSGQGGTEAFF. The CDR3 coding sequence is TGTGCCAGCAGCTTATCGGGACAGGGAGGGACTGAAGCTTTCTTT.

The chain carries TRBV2 and TRBJ2-5, with D unresolved. Germline-derived CDR1 and CDR2 are SNHLY and FYNNEI. Deletions cut 7 bases from V and 2 bases from J, with 11 bases between. CDR3 size: 13 residues. The CDR3 region is CASMVGPQETQYF. The CDR3 bases are TGTGCCAGCATGGTTGGGCCTCAAGAGACCCAGTACTTC.

The CDR3 DNA reads as TGCAGCGTTATCCACAGGGACACTGAAGCTTTCTTT. Protein: CSVIHRDTEAFF. The chain employs TRBV29-1 and TRBJ1-1; D is possibly TRBD1 (6 bases). V was clipped by 5 bases and J by 3 bases, with 10 bases between them. CDR1 SQVTM and CDR2 ANQGSEA come from the germline V gene. The CDR3 sequence is 12 residues long.

The genes are TRBV2 and TRBJ2-7; the match to TRBD2 covers 12 bases. V gave up 5 bases and J gave up 5 bases; unmatched junction bases: 4. Looked up from germline, CDR1 is SNHLY and CDR2 is FYNNEI. This CDR3 is 14 amino acids long. CDR3 amino acids: CASSILAGGDEQYF. Here the CDR3 DNA reads TGTGCCAGCAGTATACTAGCGGGAGGAGACGAGCAGTACTTC.

V gene TRBV10-1 combines with J gene TRBJ2-7; 8 nucleotides match TRBD2. The germline V gene has CDR1 WNHNN and CDR2 SYGVQD (reference sequence). CDR3 size: 15 residues. J was trimmed by 1 base and V by 3 bases; bases with no gene match: 5. CDR3 sequence reads: CASSEPASGSYEQYF. The CDR3 DNA is TGCGCCAGCAGTGAACCGGCTAGCGGGTCCTACGAGCAGTACTTC.

V and J are TRBV11-3 and TRBJ2-3; 7 nucleotides agree with TRBD1. The CDR3 consists of 15 residues. V lost 5 bases and J lost 3; bases outside the gene matches: 8. CDR1 SGHNT and CDR2 YENEEA come from the germline V gene. CDR3 loop: CASSPTRQGTDTQYF. CDR3 DNA: TGTGCCAGCAGCCCCACCCGACAGGGAACAGATACGCAGTATTTT.

V usage is TRBV5-6 and J usage is TRBJ1-4, with 8 bases fitting TRBD1. CDR3 length: 16 amino acids. Per the germline V gene, CDR1 is SGHDT and CDR2 is YYEEEE. Trimming took 2 bases from V and 8 from J; bases not matched to a gene: 11. The CDR3 region is CASSFLDRGSGEKLFF. The CDR3 nucleotides are TGTGCCAGCAGCTTTCTAGACAGGGGATCGGGAGAAAAACTGTTTTTT.

The chain links TRBV7-3 to TRBJ2-7; maybe TRBD2 (6 bases). This CDR3 is 13 amino acids long. V dropped 3 bases and J dropped 5 bases, with 11 bases sitting between them. Per the germline V gene, CDR1 is SGHTA and CDR2 is FQGTGA. The CDR3 DNA is TGTGCCAGCAGCTTGCGGGACGGCGACGAGCAGTACTTC. As protein: CASSLRDGDEQYF.

For the CDR3, the DNA is TGTGCCAGTAGTGGACAGGGGGGGATGAACACCGGGGAGCTGTTTTTT. It is translated as CASSGQGGMNTGELFF. This rearrangement joins TRBV19 to TRBJ2-2; TRBD1 agrees at 10 bases. This CDR3 spans 16 amino acids. The trim removed 5 bases at V and 1 base at J, leaving 4 bases unmatched. Germline V CDR1 and CDR2: LNHDA, SQIVND (reference sequence).

The chain couples TRBV5-1 to TRBJ1-2; D not resolved. The CDR3 extends over 13 amino acids. The V gene lost 4 bases and the J gene lost 3 bases, with 10 bases spanning the gap. The germline V gene has CDR1 SGHRS and CDR2 YFSETQ. This CDR3 is CASSVSGDYGYTF. The DNA for the CDR3 is TGCGCCAGCAGCGTATCGGGAGACTATGGCTACACCTTC. Together with reference TRBV5-1 and TRBJ1-2, the CDR3 gives the full variable domain: KAGVTQTPRYLIKTRGQQVTLSCSPISGHRSVSWYQQTPGQGLQFLFEYFSETQRNKGNFPGRFSGRQFSNSRSEMNVSTLELGDSALYLCASSVSGDYGYTFGSGTRLTVV.

The rearrangement uses TRBV7-9 and TRBJ1-5; D gene unclear. The germline V gene has CDR1 SEHNR and CDR2 FQNEAQ (reference sequence). Trimming pared 4 bases from V and 3 bases from J, leaving 10 bases between. The CDR3 totals 14 residues. The CDR3 sequence: CASSSGFFNQPQHF. Here the CDR3 DNA reads TGTGCCAGCAGCTCGGGGTTTTTCAATCAGCCCCAGCATTTT.

This chain links TRBV5-1 with TRBJ1-6; TRBD1 matches at 7 bases. Germline-derived CDR1 and CDR2 are SGHRS and YFSETQ. V shed 5 bases, J shed 8 bases, and the junction held 7 bases outside the gene matches. This CDR3 contains 14 residues. CDR3 amino acids: CASRLDRDHSPLHF. In DNA form, the CDR3 reads TGCGCCAGCAGGTTAGACAGGGATCATTCACCCCTCCACTTT.

J is TRBJ2-1 and V is TRBV19; 11 bases map to TRBD1. Germline trimming cut 5 bases from V and 8 bases from J; bases unmatched to any gene: 5. The CDR3 totals 14 residues. Germline V gene sequence: CDR1 LNHDA, CDR2 SQIVND (reference sequence). The CDR3 nucleotides are TGTGCCAGTAGTCCAGGGACAGGGGGATATGAGCAGTTCTTC. It encodes CASSPGTGGYEQFF.

The chain joins TRBV5-8 to TRBJ1-2; TRBD1 agrees at 7 bases. The CDR3 is 15 residues long. Germline assignment: CDR1 SGHTS and CDR2 YDEGEE. Trimming cost V 4 bases and J 8 bases; bases outside gene matches: 14. For the CDR3, the DNA is TGTGCCAGCAGCCCAAAGGGGGCTCCCCTTGGGGGCTACACCTTC. Protein sequence: CASSPKGAPLGGYTF.

V and J are TRBV2 and TRBJ1-2; D is unclear. Between the trimmed V and J ends, which lost 0 bases and 6 bases, there was a span of 11 bases. The germline V gene has CDR1 SNHLY and CDR2 FYNNEI. This CDR3 has 14 residues. The CDR3: CASSEARELHGYTF. The CDR3 nucleotides read TGTGCCAGCAGTGAAGCTCGGGAATTGCATGGCTACACCTTC. The full variable domain, in which reference TRBV2 and TRBJ1-2 provide the parts outside the CDR3, is EPEVTQTPSHQVTQMGQEVILRCVPISNHLYFYWYRQILGQKVEFLVSFYNNEISEKSEIFDDQFSVERPDGSNFTLKIRSTKLEDSAMYFCASSEARELHGYTFGSGTRLTVV.

This clone was seen a single time. The rearrangement joins TRBV27 to TRBJ1-2, with D possibly matching TRBD1 (6 bases). V gave up 6 bases and J gave up 5 bases, with 10 bases separating them. The CDR3 extends over 12 amino acids. Germline V CDR1 and CDR2: MNHEY, SMNVEV (reference sequence). DNA for the CDR3: TGTGCCAGCAGCCAGACAGGATATGGCTACACCTTC. Protein product: CASSQTGYGYTF.